This TCR beta chain was recorded in a study of monozygotic twins with inflammatory bowel disease. CDR3 length: 12 amino acids. Notes on this clonotype: Its antigen remains unknown.

General study points: There was no way to distinguish the different T cell subtypes. No one strong IBD-associated signal or clonotype was supported.

UMIs incorporating a 6-nucleotide sample barcode were appended by means of template switching. With the 5' RACE reads reprocessed, TCRdb shows one record per CDR3 protein and no DNA. Its listing shows about 350,000 distinct CDR3 sequences. The sample was blood. The chain couples TRBV12-3 or TRBV12-4 to TRBJ2-2. This clonotype was sampled from a human donor with ulcerative colitis or Crohn's disease, or a healthy co-twin of an affected twin (not recorded which). Here the CDR3 reads CASSLDSGELFF.